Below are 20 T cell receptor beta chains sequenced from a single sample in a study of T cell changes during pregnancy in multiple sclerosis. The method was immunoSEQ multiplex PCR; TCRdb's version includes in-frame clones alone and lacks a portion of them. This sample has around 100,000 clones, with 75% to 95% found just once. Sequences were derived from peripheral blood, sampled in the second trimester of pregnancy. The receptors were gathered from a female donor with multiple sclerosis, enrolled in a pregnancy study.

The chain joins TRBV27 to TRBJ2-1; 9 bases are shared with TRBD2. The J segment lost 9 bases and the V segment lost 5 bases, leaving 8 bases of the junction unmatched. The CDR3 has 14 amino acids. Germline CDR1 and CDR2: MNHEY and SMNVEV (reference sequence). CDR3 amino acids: CASSHLQREAEQFF. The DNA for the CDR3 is TGTGCCAGCAGTCACCTCCAGCGGGAGGCTGAGCAGTTCTTC.

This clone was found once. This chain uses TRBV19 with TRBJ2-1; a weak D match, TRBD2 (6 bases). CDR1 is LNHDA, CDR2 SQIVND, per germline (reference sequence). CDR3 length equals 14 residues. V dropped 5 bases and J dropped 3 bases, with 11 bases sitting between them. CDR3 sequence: CASSVREYYNEQFF. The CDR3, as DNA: TGTGCCAGTAGTGTCCGGGAGTACTACAATGAGCAGTTCTTC.

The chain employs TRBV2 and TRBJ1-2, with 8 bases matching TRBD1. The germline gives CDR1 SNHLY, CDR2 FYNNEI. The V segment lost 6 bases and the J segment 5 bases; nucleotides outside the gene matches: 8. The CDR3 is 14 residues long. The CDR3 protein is CASSPQGVLYGYTF. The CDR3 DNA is TGTGCCAGCAGCCCACAGGGGGTATTATATGGCTACACCTTC.

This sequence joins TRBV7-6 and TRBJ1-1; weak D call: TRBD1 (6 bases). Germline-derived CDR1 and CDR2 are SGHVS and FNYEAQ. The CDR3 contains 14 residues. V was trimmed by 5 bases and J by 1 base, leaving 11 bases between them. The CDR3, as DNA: TGTGCCAGCAGCCCACAGGGCTCGAACACTGAAGCTTTCTTT. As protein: CASSPQGSNTEAFF.

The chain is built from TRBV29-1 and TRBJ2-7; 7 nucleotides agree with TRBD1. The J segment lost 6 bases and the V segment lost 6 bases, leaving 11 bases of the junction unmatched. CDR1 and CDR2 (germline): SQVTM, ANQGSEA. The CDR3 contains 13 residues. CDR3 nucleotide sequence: TGCAGCGTCGGACAGGTCACAAGTGGCGAGCAGTACTTC. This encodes CSVGQVTSGEQYF.

The CDR3 nucleotides are TGTGCCAGCTCAGAACCGGGACAGGGGTTCAATGAGCAGTTCTTC. Protein: CASSEPGQGFNEQFF. This chain links TRBV18 with TRBJ2-1, with TRBD1 identical over 10 bases. V shed 5 bases and J 6 bases; nucleotides not matched to a gene: 7. There are 15 residues in the CDR3. Germline CDR1 KGHSH, CDR2 LQKENI.

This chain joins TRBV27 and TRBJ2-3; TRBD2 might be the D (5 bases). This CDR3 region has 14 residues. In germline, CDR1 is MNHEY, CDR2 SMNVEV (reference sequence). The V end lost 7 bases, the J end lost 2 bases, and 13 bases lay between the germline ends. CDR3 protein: CASNRAAITDTQYF. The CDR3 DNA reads TGTGCCAGCAATAGAGCGGCAATCACAGATACGCAGTATTTT.

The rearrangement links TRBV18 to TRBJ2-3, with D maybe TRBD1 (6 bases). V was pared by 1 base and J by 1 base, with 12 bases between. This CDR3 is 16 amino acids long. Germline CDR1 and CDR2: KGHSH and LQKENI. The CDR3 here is CASSPLSGARTDTQYF. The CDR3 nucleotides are TGTGCCAGCTCACCACTATCAGGGGCTCGCACAGATACGCAGTATTTT.

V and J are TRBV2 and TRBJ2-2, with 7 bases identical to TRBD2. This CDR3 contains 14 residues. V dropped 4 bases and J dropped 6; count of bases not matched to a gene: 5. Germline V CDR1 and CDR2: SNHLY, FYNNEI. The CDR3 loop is CASSVRTSAGELFF. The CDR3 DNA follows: TGTGCCAGCAGTGTACGTACTAGCGCCGGGGAGCTGTTTTTT.

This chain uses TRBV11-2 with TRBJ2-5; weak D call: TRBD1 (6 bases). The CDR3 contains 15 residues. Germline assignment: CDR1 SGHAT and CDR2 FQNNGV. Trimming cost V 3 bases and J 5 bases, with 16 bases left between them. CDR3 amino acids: CASSLDSRSWETQYF. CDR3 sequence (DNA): TGTGCCAGCAGCTTGGACAGCCGGTCGTGGGAGACCCAGTACTTC.

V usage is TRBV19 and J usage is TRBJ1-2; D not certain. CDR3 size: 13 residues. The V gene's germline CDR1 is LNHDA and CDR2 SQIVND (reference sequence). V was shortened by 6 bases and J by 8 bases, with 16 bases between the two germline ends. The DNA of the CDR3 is TGTGCCAGTAGCCTTCAAGGGAGTTGGGGCTACACCTTC. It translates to CASSLQGSWGYTF.

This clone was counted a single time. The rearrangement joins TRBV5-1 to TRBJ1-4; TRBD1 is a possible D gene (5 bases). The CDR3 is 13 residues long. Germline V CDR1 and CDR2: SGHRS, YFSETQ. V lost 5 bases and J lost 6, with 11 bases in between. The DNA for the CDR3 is TGCGCCAGCAGACGGGGGGTGGATGAAAAACTGTTTTTT. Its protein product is CASRRGVDEKLFF.

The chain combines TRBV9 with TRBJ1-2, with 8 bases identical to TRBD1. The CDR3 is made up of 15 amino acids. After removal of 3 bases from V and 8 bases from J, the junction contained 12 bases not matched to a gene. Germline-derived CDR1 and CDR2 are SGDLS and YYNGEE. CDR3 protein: CASSASQDRVFGYTF. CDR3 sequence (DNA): TGTGCCAGCAGCGCAAGCCAGGACAGGGTTTTCGGCTACACCTTC.

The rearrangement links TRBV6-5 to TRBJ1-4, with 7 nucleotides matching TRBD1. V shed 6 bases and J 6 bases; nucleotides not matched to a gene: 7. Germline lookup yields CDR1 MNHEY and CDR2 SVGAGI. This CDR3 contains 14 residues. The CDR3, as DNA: TGTGCCAGCAGCCGACAGGGTTGGGATGAAAAACTGTTTTTT. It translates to CASSRQGWDEKLFF.

In DNA, the CDR3 is TGTGCCAGTACAGGGTTCTCCTACGAGCAGTACTTC. Its protein product is CASTGFSYEQYF. This chain joins TRBV28 and TRBJ2-7; TRBD1 is a possible D gene (6 bases). The CDR3 is 12 residues long. CDR1 and CDR2 from the germline V gene are MDHEN and SYDVKM. Trimming stripped 9 bases from V and 0 bases from J, with 9 bases between.

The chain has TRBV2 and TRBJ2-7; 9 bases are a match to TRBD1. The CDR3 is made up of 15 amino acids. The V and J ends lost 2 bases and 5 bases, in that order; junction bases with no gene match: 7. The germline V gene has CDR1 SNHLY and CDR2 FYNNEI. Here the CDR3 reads CASSESGTGINEQYF. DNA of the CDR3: TGTGCCAGCAGTGAATCCGGGACAGGGATTAACGAGCAGTACTTC.

CDR3 bases: TGTGCCAGCAGCCAAGAATTCCGGGGGGGACCCGGGGAGCTGTTTTTT. Its protein product is CASSQEFRGGPGELFF. This chain uses TRBV4-2 with TRBJ2-2; 8 bases are a match to TRBD2. The CDR3 has 16 amino acids. Germline CDR1 reads LGHNA; CDR2 reads YNFKEQ. V shed 0 bases and J 6 bases; nucleotides not matched to a gene: 6.

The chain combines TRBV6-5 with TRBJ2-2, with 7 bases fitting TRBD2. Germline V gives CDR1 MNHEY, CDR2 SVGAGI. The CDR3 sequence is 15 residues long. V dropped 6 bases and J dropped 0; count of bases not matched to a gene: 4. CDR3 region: CASRPSGANTGELFF. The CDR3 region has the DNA TGTGCCAGCAGACCTAGCGGTGCGAACACCGGGGAGCTGTTTTTT.

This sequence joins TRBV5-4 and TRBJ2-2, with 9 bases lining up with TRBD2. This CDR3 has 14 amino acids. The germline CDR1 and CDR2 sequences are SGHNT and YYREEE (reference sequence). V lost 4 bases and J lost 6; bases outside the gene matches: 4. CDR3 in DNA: TGTGCCAGCAGCGCGGGACTAGCTCCCGGGGAGCTGTTTTTT. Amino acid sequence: CASSAGLAPGELFF.

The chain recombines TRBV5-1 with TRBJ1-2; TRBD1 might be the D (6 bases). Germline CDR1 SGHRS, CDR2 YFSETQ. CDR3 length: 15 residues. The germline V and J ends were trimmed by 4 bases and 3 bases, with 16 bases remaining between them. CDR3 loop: CASSLGTFRDYGYTF. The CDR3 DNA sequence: TGCGCCAGCAGCCTAGGGACATTTCGGGACTATGGCTACACCTTC. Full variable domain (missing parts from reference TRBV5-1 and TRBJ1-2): KAGVTQTPRYLIKTRGQQVTLSCSPISGHRSVSWYQQTPGQGLQFLFEYFSETQRNKGNFPGRFSGRQFSNSRSEMNVSTLELGDSALYLCASSLGTFRDYGYTFGSGTRLTVV.